This is a list of T cell receptor beta chains from one sample in a study of shared clonotypes between healthy human individuals. Repertoires were generated with immunoSEQ multiplex PCR, while TCRdb's copy carries only in-frame clones and drops some. Among a few million clones listed, about 92% were seen once. The sample comprised naive CD4+ T cells sorted from blood. The receptors derive from a man younger than 35 in good health. Each CDR3 is given with its conserved first and last residue. The D gene is left open where the match is weak. Some rows mark clone size as missing; the rest say once, few, many or name a class of expanded clone.

V	D	size	J	DNA	CDR3
TRBV6-5	-	-	TRBJ2-7	TGTGCCAGCAGTTACCAGACTAGTATAGGCGAGCAGTACTTC	CASSYQTSIGEQYF
TRBV19	-	-	TRBJ2-3	TGTGCCAGTAGTCTACAGGGTTCAGATACGCAGTATTTT	CASSLQGSDTQYF
TRBV5-8	-	-	TRBJ1-1	TGTGCCAGCAGTCTTGGGGCAGGGGCGAACACTGAAGCTTTCTTT	CASSLGAGANTEAFF
TRBV6-6	-	-	TRBJ1-5	TGTGCCAGCAGTACAGGGCCCCCGCAGCCCCAGCATTTT	CASSTGPPQPQHF
TRBV6-6	-	-	TRBJ1-2	TGTGCCAGCAGTTATCTGCAGACCGGCAGTGGTTTTGGCTACACCTTC	CASSYLQTGSGFGYTF
TRBV10-2	-	-	TRBJ2-7	TGCGCCAGCAGTGAAGAGTCCATCTACGAGCAGTACTTC	CASSEESIYEQYF
TRBV13	-	-	TRBJ1-6	TGTGCCAGCAGCTTAGGCGCCAGGGTGTCGGCTTCACCCCTCCACTTT	CASSLGARVSASPLHF
TRBV30	-	-	TRBJ1-1	-	CAWGAGSDLGPFF
TRBV18	-	-	TRBJ2-2	TGTGCCAGCTCACCGGTCGCAGGTGGGGCCGGGGAGCTGTTTTTT	CASSPVAGGAGELFF
TRBV19	TRBD1	few	TRBJ2-1	TGTGCCAGTAGTATAGTAGAGACAGGGCGCAATGAGCAGTTCTTC	CASSIVETGRNEQFF
TRBV6-5	TRBD1	-	TRBJ2-1	TGTGCCAGCAGTTACTCCGGACAGGGGATAAATGAGCAGTTCTTC	CASSYSGQGINEQFF
TRBV27	TRBD1	-	TRBJ2-1	TGTGCCAGCAGTCCCTACTACGGGGGACAGGGTGAGCAGTTCTTC	CASSPYYGGQGEQFF
TRBV27	-	few	TRBJ1-5	TGTGCCAGCAGTTCCCGACAGACTCTTAGCAATCAGCCCCAGCATTTT	CASSSRQTLSNQPQHF
TRBV7-9	-	-	TRBJ2-5	TGTGCCAGCAGCTTAGCACGTGGGGTGAACCAAGAGACCCAGTACTTC	CASSLARGVNQETQYF
TRBV19	-	-	TRBJ2-7	TGTGCCAGTAGTATTGACAGGAATCCCTCCTACGAGCAGTACTTC	CASSIDRNPSYEQYF
TRBV10-1	TRBD2	-	TRBJ2-7	TGCGCCAGCAGTGAGGCTAGCGGGAGAGTCTACGAGCAGTACTTC	CASSEASGRVYEQYF
TRBV4-1	-	-	TRBJ1-1	TGCGCCAGCAGGGCAGGGGTTAACACTGAAGCTTTCTTT	CASRAGVNTEAFF
TRBV28	-	-	TRBJ2-7	TGTGCCAGCAGTTTGGGGGGCACCTACGAGCAGTACTTC	CASSLGGTYEQYF
TRBV5-1	TRBD1	-	TRBJ1-6	TGCGCCAGCAGCTTTACGCTACAGGGGGATAATTCACCCCTCCACTTT	CASSFTLQGDNSPLHF
TRBV6-1	TRBD1	-	TRBJ2-7	TGTGCCAGCAGTGAATGGGGGACAGGGTTCTACGAGCAGTACTTC	CASSEWGTGFYEQYF
TRBV7-2	-	-	TRBJ1-1	TGTGCCAGCAGCTTAGAAAGTCACAGTGTGAACACTGAAGCTTTCTTT	CASSLESHSVNTEAFF
TRBV7-9	-	-	TRBJ1-4	TGTGCCAGCAGCACGATGCGGGGGAAAGGGGAAAAACTGTTTTTT	CASSTMRGKGEKLFF
TRBV6-6	-	-	TRBJ1-1	TGTGCCAGCAAGAGGGCCGTGAACACTGAAGCTTTCTTT	CASKRAVNTEAFF
TRBV5-6	TRBD1	-	TRBJ2-7	TGTGCCAGCAGCTTCATATCGACAGGGGCGGTCCACGAGCAGTACTTC	CASSFISTGAVHEQYF
TRBV19	-	-	TRBJ2-3	TGTGCCAGTAGTACCCGGGGCTCCACAGATACGCAGTATTTT	CASSTRGSTDTQYF
TRBV29-1	-	-	TRBJ2-7	TGCAGTTTCGGAGACGGGGACTACGAGCAGTACTTC	CSFGDGDYEQYF
TRBV5-5	-	-	TRBJ1-2	TGTGCCAGCGGCGAGAGTGGCTACACCTTC	CASGESGYTF
TRBV10-3	TRBD2	-	TRBJ2-3	TGTGCCATCAGTGTAGCGGGAGGTGGGGCAGATACGCAGTATTTT	CAISVAGGGADTQYF
TRBV30	-	-	TRBJ2-5	TGTGCCTGGGCCGCACAGGCGATAAAAGAGACCCAGTACTTC	CAWAAQAIKETQYF
TRBV10-3	TRBD1	-	TRBJ1-1	TGTGCCATCAGTGATCGACCCACTGGACAGGGTGGGAACACTGAAGCTTTCTTT	CAISDRPTGQGGNTEAFF
TRBV30	-	-	TRBJ2-6	TGTGCCTGCCCCGAAGCCTCTGGGGCCAACGTCCTGACTTTC	CACPEASGANVLTF
TRBV9	-	-	TRBJ1-1	TGTGCCAGCAGTTATATCTCAGGCACTGAAGCTTTCTTT	CASSYISGTEAFF
TRBV10-2	-	-	TRBJ2-3	TGCGCCCTGGGGGGCAGTGAACGGCCTTTTGAAGCAGATACGCAGTATTTT	CALGGSERPFEADTQYF
TRBV28	-	-	TRBJ1-1	TGTGCCAGCAGTCTGATCGCCCGTGGGACTGAAGCTTTCTTT	CASSLIARGTEAFF
TRBV19	-	-	TRBJ1-4	TGTGCCAGTAGTACCAACAGGGTTATAGATGAAAAACTGTTTTTT	CASSTNRVIDEKLFF
TRBV7-2	TRBD2	-	TRBJ2-7	TGTGCCAGCAGCCCTAGGGCCGGGAGGGGAGAGCAGTACTTC	CASSPRAGRGEQYF
TRBV6-5	TRBD1	-	TRBJ1-4	TGTGCCAGCCGGGACAGGGGAGGAGAAAAACTGTTTTTT	CASRDRGGEKLFF
TRBV9	-	-	TRBJ1-1	TGTGCCAGCAGCGCTGGAGGGGGGCAGACAGACACTGAAGCTTTCTTT	CASSAGGGQTDTEAFF
TRBV27	-	-	TRBJ2-3	TGTGCCAGCAGTTCGAAGACAAGTAGCATAGATACGCAGTATTTT	CASSSKTSSIDTQYF
TRBV5-4	TRBD1	once	TRBJ1-1	TGTGCCAGCAGCACTGGGACAGACTTGAACACTGAAGCTTTCTTT	CASSTGTDLNTEAFF
TRBV2	-	once	TRBJ2-5	TGTGCCAGCAGTGCCCAACAAGAGACCCAGTACTTC	CASSAQQETQYF
TRBV4-1	TRBD2	-	TRBJ2-1	TGCGCCAGCAGCCAAGTTTATGGTAGCGGGCTTCTGGAGCAGTTCTTC	CASSQVYGSGLLEQFF
TRBV10-1	-	-	TRBJ2-7	TGCGCCAGCAGTGAAACTGGTCGGGCTTACGAGCAGTACTTC	CASSETGRAYEQYF
TRBV7-9	TRBD1	-	TRBJ1-5	TGTGCCAGCAGCTTAGGGGGACAGCTTAATCAGCCCCAGCATTTT	CASSLGGQLNQPQHF
TRBV2	-	-	TRBJ2-1	TGTGCCAGCAATGGATATGGTGATGAGCAGTTCTTC	CASNGYGDEQFF
TRBV19	-	-	TRBJ2-5	TGTGCCAGTAGTATGGTACAGGGCAGTGAGACCCAGTACTTC	CASSMVQGSETQYF
TRBV6-1	TRBD2	-	TRBJ2-7	TGTGCCAGCGTCGGGCTAGCGGGGAAAACCTACGAGCAGTACTTC	CASVGLAGKTYEQYF